This entry lists 8 T cell receptor beta chains sequenced from one sample in a study of response to subunit inactivated influenza vaccine (dated by TCRdb to the late 2010s). The method behind the library was RT-PCR. The sequencing machine was an Illumina HiSeq 2500. TCRdb trimmed public reads at Q25 via fastp, called clones via MiXCR and kept in-frame beta chains. Every CDR3 protein is listed once, alongside the most common genes and DNA of its rows. The sample table shows around 500,000 distinct CDR3 sequences, and 10% to 11% are seen once. The ten largest clones represent 12% of the sample. What the time point label conveys for this sample: more than 35 days after influenza vaccine administration. This specimen consisted of PBMCs from blood, obtained about 40 days after vaccination. Every receptor here comes from a man over 45 who received an inactivated influenza vaccine. Donor details come from another sample of the same person, matched by shared clones.

This clonotype was counted ten times or more. The chain combines TRBV12-3 or TRBV12-4 with TRBJ1-6; D might be TRBD1 (5 bases). Trimming shortened V by 6 bases and J by 7 bases, and 13 bases separated the two germline ends. The CDR3 has 14 residues. The CDR3 loop reads CASSRTNFNSPLHF. The CDR3 bases are TGTGCCAGCAGCCGGACAAATTTCAATTCACCCCTCCACTTT.

The chain employs TRBV14 and TRBJ2-7; 7 nucleotides agree with TRBD1. CDR1 is SGHDN, CDR2 FVKESK, per germline. The CDR3 loop spans 14 amino acids. V shed 4 bases and J 6 bases; nucleotides not matched to a gene: 9. Here the CDR3 DNA reads TGTGCCAGCAGCCTCTTCAAGGGGGCCGGCGAGCAGTACTTC. It codes for CASSLFKGAGEQYF.

The V gene is TRBV7-6, the J gene TRBJ2-5; weak D call: TRBD1 (5 bases). V dropped 1 base and J dropped 7 bases, with 13 bases sitting between them. The CDR3 covers 14 residues. Looked up from germline, CDR1 is SGHVS and CDR2 is FNYEAQ. The CDR3 coding sequence is TGTGCCAGCAGCTTAGGGGGCGTTCAGGGGACCCAGTACTTC. Translation gives CASSLGGVQGTQYF. Variable domain in full (rest from reference TRBV7-6 and TRBJ2-5): GAGVSQSPRYKVTKRGQDVALRCDPISGHVSLYWYRQALGQGPEFLTYFNYEAQQDKSGLPNDRFSAERPEGSISTLTIQRTEQRDSAMYRCASSLGGVQGTQYFGPGTRLLVL.

This clonotype occurred many times. The chain combines TRBV6-1 with TRBJ1-5; D uncertain. The CDR3 runs 14 residues. V was trimmed by 5 bases and J by 2 bases, leaving 10 bases between them. Germline CDR1 and CDR2: MNHNS and SASEGT. The DNA of the CDR3 is TGTGCCAGCAGTCTCACGGCGGGCAATCAGCCCCAGCATTTT. It codes for CASSLTAGNQPQHF.

The gene calls are TRBV9 and TRBJ2-7; D not certain. The V end lost 0 bases, the J end lost 0 bases, and 7 bases lay between the germline ends. Germline lookup yields CDR1 SGDLS and CDR2 YYNGEE. The CDR3 contains 14 residues. CDR3 sequence: CASSVVPLSYEQYF. The CDR3 nucleotides read TGTGCCAGCAGCGTAGTCCCCCTCTCCTACGAGCAGTACTTC.

This clonotype occurred many times. The chain links TRBV12-3 or TRBV12-4 to TRBJ2-3; 11 bases match TRBD2. Trimming removed 6 bases from V and 6 bases from J; junction bases left unmatched: 5. The CDR3 contains 14 residues. CDR3 loop: CASRSSGGGDTQYF. Written as DNA, the CDR3 is TGTGCCAGCAGAAGTAGCGGGGGGGGTGATACGCAGTATTTT.

The chain is built from TRBV20-1 and TRBJ2-2, with 7 positions matching TRBD2. The CDR3 spans 16 residues. CDR1 DFQATT and CDR2 SNEGSKA come from the germline V gene (reference sequence). Losses at the gene ends were 0 bases for V and 0 bases for J; bases not matched to a gene: 4. The CDR3 coding sequence is TGCAGTGCTAGAGATCTAAGCGGGGCGAACACCGGGGAGCTGTTTTTT. Its protein product is CSARDLSGANTGELFF.

This clonotype was observed a handful of times. The chain carries TRBV5-1 and TRBJ2-5; TRBD1 agrees at 12 bases. This CDR3 contains 15 residues. J gave up 5 bases and V 2 bases, and 4 bases lay outside the gene matches. Looked up from germline, CDR1 is SGHRS and CDR2 is YFSETQ. CDR3 protein: CASSFPGQGAETQYF. CDR3 DNA sequence: TGCGCCAGCAGCTTCCCGGGACAGGGGGCCGAGACCCAGTACTTC.